These 5 T cell receptor beta chains share one sample of origin, sequenced in a study of neurological immune-mediated disorders. TCRdb fed the 5' RACE reads into MiXCR, producing one record per CDR3 protein. The sample includes 55,000 to 75,000 distinct CDR3 sequences, about 2.5% seen only once; the top ten take about 3%. Sequenced material: PBMCs. Source of these receptors: a man aged 50-59 years with multiple sclerosis.

In its sample, this clonotype was seen many times. The chain employs TRBV4-3 and TRBJ2-1, with 10 nucleotides matching TRBD2. V gave up 0 bases and J gave up 4 bases; unmatched junction bases: 3. The CDR3 extends over 16 amino acids. CDR1 is LGHNA, CDR2 YSLEER, per germline. The CDR3 is CASSQEGSGGYNEQFF. CDR3 DNA: TGCGCCAGCAGCCAAGAGGGTAGCGGGGGGTACAATGAGCAGTTCTTC.

This clonotype is medium-sized by share. This rearrangement joins TRBV5-1 to TRBJ2-2, with no clear D. Germline V gene sequence: CDR1 SGHRS, CDR2 YFSETQ. Trimming stripped 3 bases from V and 5 bases from J, with 14 bases between. There are 15 residues in the CDR3. The CDR3 region is CASSSSELATGELFF. In nucleotides, the CDR3 is TGCGCCAGCAGCTCCTCGGAGTTGGCGACCGGGGAGCTGTTTTTT.

This clonotype was seen repeatedly, ten times or more. The V and J genes are TRBV5-6 and TRBJ2-3, with D tentatively TRBD2 (5 bases). Germline V CDR1 and CDR2: SGHDT, YYEEEE. Deletions cut 4 bases from V and 6 bases from J, with 18 bases between. The CDR3 length is 15 residues. The CDR3 bases are TGTGCCAGCAGCGTACCCGGGGTCGACATCGATACGCAGTATTTT. Its translation: CASSVPGVDIDTQYF.

This clonotype was seen at least ten times. The rearrangement links TRBV27 to TRBJ1-2; 10 bases align to TRBD1. CDR1 is MNHEY, CDR2 SMNVEV, per germline (reference sequence). V was clipped by 6 bases and J by 4 bases; unmatched bases: 11. CDR3 length: 16 amino acids. For the CDR3, the DNA is TGTGCCAGCAGCCGGGACAGGGGCAAACCTCCCTATGGCTACACCTTC. As protein: CASSRDRGKPPYGYTF.

This clonotype was counted many times. The CDR3 spells CSATPPAGTNEQFF. In DNA form, the CDR3 reads TGCAGTGCTACTCCACCCGCAGGGACTAATGAGCAGTTCTTC. The chain joins TRBV20-1 to TRBJ2-1; a possible D gene is TRBD2 (6 bases). The germline V and J ends were trimmed by 4 bases and 7 bases, with 17 bases remaining between them. The CDR3 sequence is 14 residues long. Germline loops: CDR1 DFQATT, CDR2 SNEGSKA (reference sequence).